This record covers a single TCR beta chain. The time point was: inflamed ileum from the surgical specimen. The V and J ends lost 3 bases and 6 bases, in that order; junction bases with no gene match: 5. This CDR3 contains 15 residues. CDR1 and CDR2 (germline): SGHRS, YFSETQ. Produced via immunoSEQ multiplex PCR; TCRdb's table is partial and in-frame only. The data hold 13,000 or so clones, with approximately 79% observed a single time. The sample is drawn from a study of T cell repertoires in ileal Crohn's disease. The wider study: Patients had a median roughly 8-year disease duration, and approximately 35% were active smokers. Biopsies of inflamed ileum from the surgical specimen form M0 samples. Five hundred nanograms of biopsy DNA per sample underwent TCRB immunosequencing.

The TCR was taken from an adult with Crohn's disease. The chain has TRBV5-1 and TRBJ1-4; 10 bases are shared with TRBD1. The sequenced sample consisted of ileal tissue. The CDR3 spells CASSSRQGADEKLFF. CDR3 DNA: TGCGCCAGCAGCTCAAGACAGGGGGCCGATGAAAAACTGTTTTTT.